The 12 T cell receptor beta chains in this list originate from one sample, sequenced in a study of blood T cell repertoires in COVID-19. TCRdb keeps only in-frame clones here, not all; method: immunoSEQ multiplex PCR. This table holds 220,000 or so clones, around 90% found once. Input material: PBMCs or T cells enriched from blood (not recorded which). The receptors here all came from a man younger than 40 who had been exposed to COVID-19.

Notes on this clone: In the same sample, other DNA sequences code for this CDR3. This rearrangement joins TRBV5-1 to TRBJ2-5; D might be TRBD1 (5 bases). The CDR3 runs 14 residues. V lost 0 bases to trimming and J lost 1 base, with 7 bases between them. Germline V gives CDR1 SGHRS, CDR2 YFSETQ. This CDR3 reads CASSLERGQETQYF. The CDR3 nucleotides read TGCGCCAGCAGCTTGGAAAGGGGCCAAGAGACCCAGTACTTC.

The chain links TRBV5-1 to TRBJ2-3, with 7 bases lining up with TRBD1. CDR3 size: 16 residues. Unmatched junction bases numbered 7, after V lost 2 bases and J lost 1 base. Germline CDR1 and CDR2: SGHRS and YFSETQ. CDR3 amino acids: CASSLVRDSGTDTQYF. CDR3 coding DNA: TGCGCCAGCAGCTTAGTCCGGGACAGTGGCACAGATACGCAGTATTTT.

The chain is built from TRBV5-1 and TRBJ2-7, with TRBD1 matching 9 bases. Germline CDR1 SGHRS, CDR2 YFSETQ. The CDR3 has 14 amino acids. The V gene end was trimmed by 7 bases and the J gene end by 5 bases; junction bases not matched to a gene: 10. The CDR3 DNA follows: TGCGCCAGCGAACGCGGGACAGGGTTCGACGAGCAGTACTTC. Its translation: CASERGTGFDEQYF.

The chain has TRBV3-1 (or the pseudogene TRBV3-2) and TRBJ1-1; TRBD1 might be the D (5 bases). Per germline, CDR1 LGHDT and CDR2 YNNKEL (reference sequence). There are 15 residues in the CDR3. V was pared by 0 bases and J by 4 bases, with 12 bases between. The CDR3 protein is CASSQDWGGGTEAFF. The CDR3 DNA reads TGTGCCAGCAGCCAAGATTGGGGCGGGGGCACTGAAGCTTTCTTT.

The chain employs TRBV6-1 and TRBJ1-5; D is possibly TRBD1 (6 bases). V lost 0 bases, J lost 6 bases, and 9 bases lay in between. Germline V gives CDR1 MNHNS, CDR2 SASEGT. There are 14 residues in the CDR3. The CDR3 DNA reads TGTGCCAGCAGTGAAGCGTACAGGGCTCAGCCCCAGCATTTT. It translates to CASSEAYRAQPQHF.

The V gene is TRBV5-1, the J gene TRBJ1-4; unclear D gene. Trimming cost V 2 bases and J 8 bases, with 16 bases left between them. Germline CDR1 SGHRS, CDR2 YFSETQ. This CDR3 is 15 amino acids long. The CDR3 DNA reads as TGCGCCAGCAGCTTTTCACAGCATGCGGGGGAAAAACTGTTTTTT. Amino acid sequence: CASSFSQHAGEKLFF.

The chain joins TRBV6-5 to TRBJ2-7, with 9 bases fitting TRBD1. The trim removed 4 bases at V and 2 bases at J, leaving 3 bases unmatched. In germline, CDR1 is MNHEY, CDR2 SVGAGI. This CDR3 has 14 amino acids. CDR3 DNA: TGTGCCAGCAGTTCCGGGACAGGGACCTACGAGCAGTACTTC. Translation: CASSSGTGTYEQYF.

This chain links TRBV2 with TRBJ2-7; a weak D match, TRBD2 (6 bases). Germline V CDR1 and CDR2: SNHLY, FYNNEI. The V end was cut by 2 bases, the J end by 6 bases, with 20 bases between. The CDR3 contains 16 residues. For the CDR3, the DNA is TGTGCCAGCAGTGAAATCTCAGGGAGGTTGGGTAGCGAGCAGTACTTC. Translating it yields CASSEISGRLGSEQYF.

This sequence joins TRBV25-1 and TRBJ1-2; D may be TRBD1 (5 bases). CDR1 and CDR2 (germline): MGHDK, SYGVNS. V was cut by 1 base and J by 6 bases, with 12 bases left in between. The CDR3 sequence is 14 residues long. This CDR3 reads CASSELGLVDGYTF. DNA for the CDR3: TGTGCCAGCAGTGAATTGGGACTGGTCGATGGCTACACCTTC.

V is TRBV21-1 and J is TRBJ1-2; the listed D gene, TRBD1, was not tested against the DNA. TRBV21-1 is recorded as a pseudogene. This CDR3 is built from 12 residues. The CDR3 DNA sequence: TGTGTCAGCACGGACAGGCTAGATGGCTACACCTTC. It translates to CVSTDRLDGYTF.

Worth noting for this clone: At one boundary the junction diverges from the germline segment, which might be a read error. The chain is built from TRBV6-5 and TRBJ2-2, with D uncertain. The CDR3 has 12 residues. Germline V gene lookup returns CDR1 MNHEY and CDR2 SVGAGI. The CDR3: CASRPNSGELFF. The CDR3 bases are TGTGCCAGCAGGCCGAACAGCGGGGAGCTGTTTTTT.

The chain is built from TRBV20-1 and TRBJ2-7; TRBD2 agrees at 8 bases. Per germline, CDR1 DFQATT and CDR2 SNEGSKA (reference sequence). The V and J ends lost 3 bases and 3 bases, in that order; junction bases with no gene match: 7. The CDR3 sequence is 14 residues long. DNA for the CDR3: TGCAGTGCTAGTGGTAGCGGGGCGAACTACGAGCAGTACTTC. This codes for CSASGSGANYEQYF.